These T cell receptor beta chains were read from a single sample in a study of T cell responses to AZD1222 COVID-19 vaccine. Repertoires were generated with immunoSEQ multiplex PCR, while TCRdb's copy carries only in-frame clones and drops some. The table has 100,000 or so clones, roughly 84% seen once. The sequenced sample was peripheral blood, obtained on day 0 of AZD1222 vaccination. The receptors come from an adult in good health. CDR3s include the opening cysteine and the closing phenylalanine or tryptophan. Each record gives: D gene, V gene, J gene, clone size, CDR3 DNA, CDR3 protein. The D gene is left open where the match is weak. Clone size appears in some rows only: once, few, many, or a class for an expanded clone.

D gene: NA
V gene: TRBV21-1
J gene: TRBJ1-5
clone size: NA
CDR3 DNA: TGTGCCAGCAGCAAAACCTCATGGGGAATAAGCAATCAGCCCCAGCATTTT
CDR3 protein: CASSKTSWGISNQPQHF

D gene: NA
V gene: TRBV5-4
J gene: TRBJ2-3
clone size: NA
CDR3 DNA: TGTGCCAGCAGCTTGGATCCGAGTAGCACAGATACGCAGTATTTT
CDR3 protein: CASSLDPSSTDTQYF

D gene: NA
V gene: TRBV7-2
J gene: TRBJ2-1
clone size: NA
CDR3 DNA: TGTGCCAGCAGCTACCTGAGGGGGGTGGTAAATGAGCAGTTCTTC
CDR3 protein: CASSYLRGVVNEQFF

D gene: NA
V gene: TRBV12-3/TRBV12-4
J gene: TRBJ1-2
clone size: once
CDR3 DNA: TGTGCCAGCAGTTTGGGCAGCAACTATGGCTACACCTTC
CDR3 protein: CASSLGSNYGYTF

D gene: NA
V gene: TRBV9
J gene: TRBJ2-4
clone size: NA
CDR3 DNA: TGTGCCAGCAGCGTAGAGGGCGGGGCACACATTCAGTACTTC
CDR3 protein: CASSVEGGAHIQYF

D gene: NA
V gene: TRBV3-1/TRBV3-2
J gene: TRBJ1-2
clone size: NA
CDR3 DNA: TGTGCCAGCAGCCAAGGCCCCACCCTTAACTATGGCTACACCTTC
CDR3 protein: CASSQGPTLNYGYTF

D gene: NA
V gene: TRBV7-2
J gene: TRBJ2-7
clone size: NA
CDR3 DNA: TGTGCCAGCAGCTTAGGGAACTCCTACGAGCAGTACTTC
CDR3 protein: CASSLGNSYEQYF

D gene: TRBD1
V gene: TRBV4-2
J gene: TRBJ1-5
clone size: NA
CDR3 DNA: TGTGCCAGCAGCCGGGACAGTTATAGCAATCAGCCCCAGCATTTT
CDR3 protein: CASSRDSYSNQPQHF

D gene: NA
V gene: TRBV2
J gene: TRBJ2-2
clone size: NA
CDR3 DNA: TGTGCCAGCAGTGTGACTAGAGGGACCGGGGAGCTGTTTTTT
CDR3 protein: CASSVTRGTGELFF

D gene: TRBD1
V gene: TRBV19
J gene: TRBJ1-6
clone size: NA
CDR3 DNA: TGTGCCAGTAGTCTTCGACAGGGGGCGTCTAATTCACCCCTCCACTTT
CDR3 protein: CASSLRQGASNSPLHF

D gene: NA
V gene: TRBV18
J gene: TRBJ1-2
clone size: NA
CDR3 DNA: TGTGCCAGCTCACCATTGCCTGAGGCAGGGGTAAACTATGGCTACACCTTC
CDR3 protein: CASSPLPEAGVNYGYTF

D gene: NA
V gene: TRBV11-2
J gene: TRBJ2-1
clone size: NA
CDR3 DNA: TGTGCCAGCAGCTTAGGGACCAATGAGCAGTTCTTC
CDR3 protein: CASSLGTNEQFF

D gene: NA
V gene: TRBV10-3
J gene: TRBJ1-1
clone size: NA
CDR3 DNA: TGTGCCATCACCCCACGTCCCGGGACTAACACTGAAGCTTTCTTT
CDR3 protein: CAITPRPGTNTEAFF

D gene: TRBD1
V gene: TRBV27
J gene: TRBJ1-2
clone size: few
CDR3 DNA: TGTGCCAGCAGCGGAAAGGGACAGGGGAACTATGGCTACACCTTC
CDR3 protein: CASSGKGQGNYGYTF

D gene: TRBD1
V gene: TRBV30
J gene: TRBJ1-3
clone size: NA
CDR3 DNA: TGTGCCTGGAGTGCGGGACAGGGGGCTGGAAACACCATATATTTT
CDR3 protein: CAWSAGQGAGNTIYF

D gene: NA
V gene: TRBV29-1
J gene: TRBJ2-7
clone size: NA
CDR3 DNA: TGCAGCGTTTCTCAGACTCAAGCCTACGAGCAGTACTTC
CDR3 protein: CSVSQTQAYEQYF

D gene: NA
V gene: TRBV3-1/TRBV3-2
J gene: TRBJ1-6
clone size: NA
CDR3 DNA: TGTGCCAGCAGCCAAGGAGCCCGGACAAATTCACCCCTCCACTTT
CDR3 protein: CASSQGARTNSPLHF

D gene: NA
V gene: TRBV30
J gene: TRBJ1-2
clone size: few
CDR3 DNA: TGTGCCTGGAGTCAGGTTAACTATGGCTACACCTTC
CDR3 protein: CAWSQVNYGYTF

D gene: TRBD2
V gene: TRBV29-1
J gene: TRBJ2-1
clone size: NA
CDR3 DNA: TGCAGCGGTTTACCCGGGACTAGCGGACACAATGAGCAGTTCTTC
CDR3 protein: CSGLPGTSGHNEQFF

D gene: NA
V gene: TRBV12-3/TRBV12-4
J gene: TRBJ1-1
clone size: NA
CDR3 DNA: TGTGCCAGCAGCCCCGGACAACGCACTGAAGCTTTCTTT
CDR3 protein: CASSPGQRTEAFF

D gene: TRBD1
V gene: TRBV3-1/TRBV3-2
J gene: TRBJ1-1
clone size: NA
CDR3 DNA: TGTGCCAGCAGCCAAGCCCAGGGGGTAGGGCGTACTGAAGCTTTCTTT
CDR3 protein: CASSQAQGVGRTEAFF

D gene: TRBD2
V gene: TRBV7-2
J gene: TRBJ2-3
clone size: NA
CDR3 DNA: TGTGCCAGCAGCTTAACCGCTAGCGGTAGTGCAGATACGCAGTATTTT
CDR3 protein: CASSLTASGSADTQYF

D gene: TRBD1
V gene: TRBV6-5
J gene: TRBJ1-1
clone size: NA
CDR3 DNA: TGTGCCAGCAGCCAGTTAGGGGGAGGGGGCGAAGCTTTCTTT
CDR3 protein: CASSQLGGGGEAFF

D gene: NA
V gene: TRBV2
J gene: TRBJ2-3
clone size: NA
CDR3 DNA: TGTGCCAGCGGCCCCCTAGCGAGCACAGATACGCAGTATTTT
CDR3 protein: CASGPLASTDTQYF

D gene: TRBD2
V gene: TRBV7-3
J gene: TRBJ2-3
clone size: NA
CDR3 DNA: TGTGCCAGCAGTCGACTAGCGGGGGGAATCACAGATACGCAGTATTTT
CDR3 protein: CASSRLAGGITDTQYF

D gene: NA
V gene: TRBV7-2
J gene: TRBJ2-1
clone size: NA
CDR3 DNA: TGTGCCAGCAGCTTAGCGAGGGACGACAATGAGCAGTTCTTC
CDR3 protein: CASSLARDDNEQFF